This T cell receptor beta chain was retrieved from a study of T-cell reconstitution after alpha-beta-depleted transplantation in children. A library of TCRbeta sequences, prepared with unique molecular identifiers, was generated. Using its own MiXCR run on the PCR reads, TCRdb lists one record per CDR3 protein. This repertoire shows 500,000 to 750,000 distinct CDR3 sequences, over 20% found once; its top ten account for about a third. This clonotype occurred once. Sequences were derived from PBMCs, sampled before TCRalphabeta/CD19-depleted stem cell transplant. The receptor was derived from a boy in the first two years of life with Wiskott-Aldrich syndrome, due to receive a stem cell transplant.

CDR3 sequence (DNA): TGCAGTGCTAGAGATCTTGCCCCGCGGGCCCGAGAGACCCAGTACTTC. It is translated as CSARDLAPRARETQYF. The chain couples TRBV20-1 to TRBJ2-5; D possibly corresponds to TRBD2 (5 bases). With 0 bases removed from V and 4 bases from J, the gap between germline ends came to 18 bases. This CDR3 region has 16 residues. Germline V CDR1 and CDR2: DFQATT, SNEGSKA (reference sequence).